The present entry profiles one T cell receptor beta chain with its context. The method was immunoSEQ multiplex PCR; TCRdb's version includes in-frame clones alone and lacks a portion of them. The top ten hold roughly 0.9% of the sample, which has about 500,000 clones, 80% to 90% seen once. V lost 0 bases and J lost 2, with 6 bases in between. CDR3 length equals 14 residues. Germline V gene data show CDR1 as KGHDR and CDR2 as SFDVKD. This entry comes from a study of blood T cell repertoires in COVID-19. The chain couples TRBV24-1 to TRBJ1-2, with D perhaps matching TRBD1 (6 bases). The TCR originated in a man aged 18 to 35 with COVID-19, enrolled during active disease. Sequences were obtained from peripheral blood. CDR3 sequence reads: CATSDLTGNYGYTF. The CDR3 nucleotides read TGTGCCACCAGTGATTTGACAGGGAACTATGGCTACACCTTC.